Listed below are T cell receptor beta chains from one sample, sequenced in a study of blood T cell repertoires in COVID-19. Only in-frame clones appear in the TCRdb table, and some are missing; sequencing was by immunoSEQ multiplex PCR. Counted here are approximately 140,000 clones, about 88% occurring once; the ten biggest clones make up approximately 2.5%. The specimen sequenced was peripheral blood. All receptors derive from a human donor with COVID-19, enrolled during active disease. The donor label of this sample is uncertain. Both conserved end residues are part of each CDR3. Each record gives: D gene, J gene, V gene, clone size, CDR3 protein, CDR3 DNA. D genes are given only for firm matches. Clone size appears in some rows only: once, few, many, or a class for an expanded clone.

. TRBJ2-7 TRBV4-2 . CASSQVQGRDEQYF TGTGCCAGCAGCCAAGTACAGGGAAGGGACGAGCAGTACTTC
. TRBJ2-5 TRBV30 few CAWITVSGTQYF TGTGCCTGGATCACAGTGAGCGGGACCCAGTACTTC
TRBD2 TRBJ2-3 TRBV7-9 . CASRPPTSGKRDTQYF TGTGCCAGCCGACCGCCGACTAGCGGAAAGCGAGATACGCAGTATTTT
. TRBJ2-1 TRBV5-4 . CASSLGSNEQFF TGTGCCAGCAGCTTGGGGAGCAATGAGCAGTTCTTC
. TRBJ1-1 TRBV6-1 . CASSEIPGSGTEAFF TGTGCCAGCAGTGAAATTCCGGGAAGTGGCACTGAAGCTTTCTTT
TRBD1 TRBJ2-4 TRBV18 . CASSQDREAKNIQYF TGTGCCAGCTCACAGGACAGGGAAGCCAAAAACATTCAGTACTTC
TRBD1 TRBJ2-2 TRBV7-2 . CASRLTGVATGELFF TGTGCCAGCAGACTGACAGGGGTGGCCACCGGGGAGCTGTTTTTT
TRBD1 TRBJ1-2 TRBV28 . CASSRGQGANYGYTF TGTGCCAGCAGTAGAGGACAGGGGGCTAACTATGGCTACACCTTC
. TRBJ2-7 TRBV7-9 . CASSMLLSGAIRYEQYF TGTGCCAGCAGCATGCTCCTTTCAGGGGCCATTCGCTACGAGCAGTACTTC
TRBD1 TRBJ2-5 TRBV11-3 . CASSLARDRGRETQYF TGTGCCAGCAGCTTAGCTAGGGACAGGGGAAGGGAGACCCAGTACTTC
. TRBJ1-2 TRBV13 . CASSLEGYGYTF TGTGCCAGCAGCTTGGAGGGGTATGGCTACACCTTC
. TRBJ1-1 TRBV6-6 once CATVPGLMNTEAFF TGTGCCACGGTGCCAGGGCTCATGAACACTGAAGCTTTCTTT
TRBD1 TRBJ1-1 TRBV29-1 once CSVEASGQGHTEAFF TGCAGCGTTGAAGCATCCGGACAGGGGCACACTGAAGCTTTCTTT
. TRBJ1-1 TRBV5-1 . CASSSPAARTDEAFF TGCGCCAGCAGCTCACCGGCCGCGAGGACAGACGAAGCTTTCTTT